The 28 T cell receptor beta chains in this list originate from one sample, sequenced in a study of T cell repertoires in cytomegalovirus infection. TCRdb itself ran the reads through MiXCR, one entry per CDR3 protein. This table has 740,000 or so distinct CDR3 sequences, about a third appearing once. The sequenced sample was PBMCs. The receptors originated from a human donor in good health (CMV status not recorded). Some clones in this sample may be carry-over from other donors' samples.

V usage is TRBV4-1 and J usage is TRBJ2-1; TRBD2 matches at 14 bases. The CDR3 length is 15 residues. The V gene end was trimmed by 3 bases and the J gene end by 7 bases; junction bases not matched to a gene: 2. Germline V lookup: CDR1 MGHRA, CDR2 YSYEKL. The CDR3 protein is CASSQGLAGENEQFF. The CDR3 bases are TGCGCCAGCAGCCAGGGACTAGCGGGAGAAAATGAGCAGTTCTTC.

The genes are TRBV20-1 and TRBJ2-1, with 9 bases identical to TRBD2. The V and J ends lost 3 bases and 6 bases, in that order; junction bases with no gene match: 9. Germline assignment: CDR1 DFQATT and CDR2 SNEGSKA (reference sequence). There are 15 residues in the CDR3. The CDR3 sequence: CSARRVAGGLNEQFF. The DNA for the CDR3 is TGCAGTGCTAGGAGGGTTGCGGGAGGGCTCAATGAGCAGTTCTTC.

Regarding this clonotype: As the CDR3 is not closed by the conserved phenylalanine or tryptophan, this likely results from a read error. This rearrangement joins TRBV7-4 to TRBJ2-7; 7 bases agree with TRBD2. The CDR3 contains 14 residues. Per the germline V gene, CDR1 is SGHVT and CDR2 is SQSDAQ. Unmatched junction bases numbered 7, after V lost 4 bases and J lost 4 bases. CDR3 in amino acids: CASSSLGGTYEQYC. The CDR3 region has the DNA TGTGCCAGCAGCTCCTTGGGGGGGACTTACGAGCAGTACTGC.

This clonotype came up many times. The rearrangement links TRBV7-2 to TRBJ2-5, with D tentatively TRBD1 (6 bases). The germline V and J ends were trimmed by 5 bases and 2 bases, with 18 bases remaining between them. Germline-derived CDR1 and CDR2 are SGHTA and FQGNSA. This CDR3 spans 16 amino acids. CDR3 in DNA: TGTGCCAGCAGCCCACCGAGGGGGACACTACAAGAGACCCAGTACTTC. This translates into CASSPPRGTLQETQYF.

Only one count was recorded for this clonotype. The chain links TRBV6-8 to TRBJ2-5; 9 bases are shared with TRBD2. CDR1 is MNHGY, CDR2 SAAAGT, per germline. The V and J ends lost 4 bases and 4 bases, in that order; junction bases with no gene match: 4. The CDR3 extends over 14 amino acids. The chain's CDR3 is CASSSSGVVETQYF. CDR3 nucleotide sequence: TGTGCCAGCAGTTCTAGCGGGGTGGTAGAGACCCAGTACTTC.

The rearrangement joins TRBV19 to TRBJ2-7; 11 bases agree with TRBD1. This CDR3 comprises 13 residues. Germline CDR1 reads LNHDA; CDR2 reads SQIVND (reference sequence). V lost 9 bases and J lost 5; bases outside the gene matches: 6. The chain's CDR3 is CASRTGGRDEQYF. In DNA form, the CDR3 reads TGTGCCAGCCGGACAGGGGGCCGGGACGAGCAGTACTTC.

The CDR3 nucleotides are TGTGCCAGCAGCCTGAGGGGAGGGTTCGAGCAGTACTTC. Its protein product is CASSLRGGFEQYF. The gene calls are TRBV7-9 and TRBJ2-7; TRBD2 matches at 7 bases. Germline V gene sequence: CDR1 SEHNR, CDR2 FQNEAQ (reference sequence). CDR3 size: 13 residues. V shed 5 bases, J shed 6 bases, and the junction held 7 bases outside the gene matches.

CDR3 region: CASSLRTGLNTGELFF. CDR3 sequence (DNA): TGTGCCAGCAGCCTAAGGACAGGGCTGAACACCGGGGAGCTGTTTTTT. This chain uses TRBV4-2 with TRBJ2-2, with 8 bases that match TRBD1. This CDR3 region has 16 residues. With 4 bases clipped from V and 1 base from J, the junction kept 5 bases outside the gene matches. Germline V gives CDR1 LGHNA, CDR2 YNFKEQ.

The chain recombines TRBV7-9 with TRBJ2-1; 9 bases align to TRBD1. Germline V gene data show CDR1 as SEHNR and CDR2 as FQNEAQ (reference sequence). V shed 1 base and J 7 bases; nucleotides not matched to a gene: 11. The length of the CDR3 is 17 residues. The CDR3 bases are TGTGCCAGCAGCTTAGGGGCCGGGACAGGGAAAGGTAATGAGCAGTTCTTC. Amino acids: CASSLGAGTGKGNEQFF.

The DNA for the CDR3 is TGTGCCAGCAGACGGGGGGACAGGGGGCATGAAAAACTGTTTTTT. It translates to CASRRGDRGHEKLFF. This chain connects TRBV28 to TRBJ1-4, with 12 bases matching TRBD1. The CDR3 totals 15 residues. The V segment lost 6 bases and the J segment 6 bases; nucleotides outside the gene matches: 5. The germline V gene encodes CDR1 MDHEN and CDR2 SYDVKM.

This rearrangement joins TRBV5-5 to TRBJ2-5, with 8 bases aligning to TRBD2. V was pared by 1 base and J by 6 bases, with 8 bases of the junction left unmatched. CDR3 length: 15 residues. Germline V gene data show CDR1 as SGHKS and CDR2 as YYEKEE (reference sequence). This chain's CDR3 is CASSLYGGGRKTQYF. The CDR3 nucleotides read TGTGCCAGCAGCTTGTACGGGGGGGGCCGAAAGACCCAGTACTTC. The variable domain in full, completed from reference TRBV5-5 and TRBJ2-5, reads DAGVTQSPTHLIKTRGQQVTLRCSPISGHKSVSWYQQVLGQGPQFIFQYYEKEERGRGNFPDRFSARQFPNYSSELNVNALLLGDSALYLCASSLYGGGRKTQYFGPGTRLLVL.

This clonotype was found a few times. The rearrangement links TRBV28 to TRBJ2-7, with TRBD1 as a possible D gene (5 bases). The CDR3 is 13 amino acids. CDR1 is MDHEN, CDR2 SYDVKM, per germline. V was clipped by 8 bases and J by 1 base, with 12 bases between them. The CDR3 is CASGGAVSYEQYF. The CDR3 region has the DNA TGTGCCAGCGGTGGGGCGGTTTCCTACGAGCAGTACTTC.

The sample holds a few counts of this clonotype. V usage is TRBV6-8 and J usage is TRBJ2-1; 9 nucleotides agree with TRBD1. Germline lookup yields CDR1 MNHGY and CDR2 SAAAGT. The length of the CDR3 is 13 residues. J lost 11 bases, V lost 6 bases, and 8 bases had no gene match. CDR3 loop: CASRTDRGGKQFF. The CDR3 DNA reads TGTGCCAGCAGAACGGACAGGGGCGGGAAGCAGTTCTTC.

The table lists this clonotype with a few counts. V is TRBV2 and J is TRBJ2-7; TRBD1 matches 7 bases. Germline V CDR1 and CDR2: SNHLY, FYNNEI. Trimming removed 6 bases from V and 0 bases from J; junction bases left unmatched: 5. The CDR3 totals 14 residues. The CDR3 nucleotides are TGTGCCAGCAGGGAGACAGGGCCCTCCTACGAGCAGTACTTC. It is translated as CASRETGPSYEQYF.

This clonotype was recorded a few times. CDR3 sequence reads: CSAVNEKLFF. The CDR3 DNA sequence: TGCAGTGCCGTGAATGAAAAACTGTTTTTT. V is TRBV20-1 and J is TRBJ1-4; no firm D call. Trimming took 6 bases from V and 5 from J, leaving 4 bases between them. Germline V lookup: CDR1 DFQATT, CDR2 SNEGSKA (reference sequence). The CDR3 consists of 10 residues.

The chain carries TRBV6-1 and TRBJ2-3, with a possible D match to TRBD2 (6 bases). V was pared by 2 bases and J by 3 bases, with 18 bases between. The CDR3 runs to 17 residues. Germline V gives CDR1 MNHNS, CDR2 SASEGT. CDR3 region: CASSEYRGTSVTDTQYF. The CDR3 bases are TGTGCCAGCAGTGAATATCGAGGGACTTCAGTTACAGATACGCAGTATTTT.

This chain connects TRBV3-1 to TRBJ1-6; D uncertain. V was cut by 4 bases and J by 0 bases, with 16 bases left in between. CDR3 length: 18 residues. Germline V gene lookup returns CDR1 LGHDT and CDR2 YNNKEL (reference sequence). Written as DNA, the CDR3 is TGTGCCAGCAGCCTGAGGACGGCCCGAAGCTCCTATAATTCACCCCTCCACTTT. The encoded protein is CASSLRTARSSYNSPLHF.

In its sample, this clonotype was seen many times. This sequence joins TRBV28 and TRBJ1-2, with D possibly TRBD1 on 5 matching bases. From germline, CDR1 is MDHEN and CDR2 SYDVKM. V shed 4 bases and J shed 6 bases, with 9 bases lying between them. This CDR3 contains 12 residues. CDR3 residues: CASSSTDHGYTF. The CDR3 DNA reads TGTGCCAGCAGTTCGACAGACCATGGCTACACCTTC.

This clonotype was found a few times. J is TRBJ2-3 and V is TRBV7-9, with TRBD2 matching 7 bases. Germline V gene data show CDR1 as SEHNR and CDR2 as FQNEAQ (reference sequence). The CDR3 spans 13 residues. With 5 bases clipped from V and 6 bases from J, the junction kept 5 bases outside the gene matches. CDR3 sequence reads: CASSIDSGDTQYF. CDR3 sequence (DNA): TGTGCCAGCAGCATAGATAGCGGGGATACGCAGTATTTT.

This chain links TRBV27 with TRBJ1-4; possible D gene TRBD1, 5 bases. The CDR3 is made up of 15 amino acids. V lost 6 bases and J lost 4, with 15 bases in between. The germline V gene encodes CDR1 MNHEY and CDR2 SMNVEV (reference sequence). The CDR3 sequence: CASRRLGGDNEKLFF. The CDR3 DNA reads as TGTGCCAGCAGACGGTTGGGGGGGGATAATGAAAAACTGTTTTTT.

This clonotype was detected only a few times. The chain is built from TRBV28 and TRBJ1-5, with 10 bases that match TRBD1. This CDR3 contains 16 residues. V trimming: 6 bases; J trimming: 5 bases; junction bases outside the gene matches: 10. Germline CDR1 is MDHEN and CDR2 is SYDVKM. CDR3 sequence: CASRELRDRGDQPQHF. As DNA, the CDR3 is TGTGCCAGCAGAGAACTCCGGGACAGGGGCGATCAGCCCCAGCATTTT. The variable domain in full, with the rest retrieved from reference TRBV28 and TRBJ1-5, is DVKVTQSSRYLVKRTGEKVFLECVQDMDHENMFWYRQDPGLGLRLIYFSYDVKMKEKGDIPEGYSVSREKKERFSLILESASTNQTSMYLCASRELRDRGDQPQHFGDGTRLSIL.

This rearrangement joins TRBV19 to TRBJ1-1; 7 bases align to TRBD1. The germline gives CDR1 LNHDA, CDR2 SQIVND (reference sequence). Trimming cost V 5 bases and J 8 bases; bases outside gene matches: 14. The CDR3 extends over 15 amino acids. CDR3 in DNA: TGTGCCAGTAGTTCGCACCCGGGACAGAGTTTAGAAGCTTTCTTT. Translating gives CASSSHPGQSLEAFF. The full variable domain, in which reference TRBV19 and TRBJ1-1 provide the parts outside the CDR3, is DGGITQSPKYLFRKEGQNVTLSCEQNLNHDAMYWYRQDPGQGLRLIYYSQIVNDFQKGDIAEGYSVSREKKESFPLTVTSAQKNPTAFYLCASSSHPGQSLEAFFGQGTRLTVV.

The chain couples TRBV27 to TRBJ1-6; D remains unclear. Trimming pared 0 bases from V and 9 bases from J, leaving 18 bases between. The CDR3 extends over 17 amino acids. Germline CDR1 is MNHEY and CDR2 is SMNVEV (reference sequence). CDR3 amino acids: CASSLSMGGSRTSPLHF. CDR3 DNA: TGTGCCAGCAGTTTATCGATGGGTGGAAGTCGTACTTCACCCCTCCACTTT.

There are a few counts of this clonotype. J is TRBJ1-6 and V is TRBV20-1, with 9 bases identical to TRBD1. V was clipped by 3 bases and J by 10 bases; unmatched bases: 13. Germline CDR1 reads DFQATT; CDR2 reads SNEGSKA (reference sequence). The CDR3 runs to 16 residues. CDR3 sequence: CSASKTSGTGYSPLHF. CDR3 DNA: TGCAGTGCTAGCAAGACATCCGGGACAGGGTACTCACCCCTCCACTTT.

The chain joins TRBV5-4 to TRBJ2-5, with TRBD2 matching over 8 bases. CDR1 and CDR2 (germline): SGHNT, YYREEE (reference sequence). The CDR3 length is 16 residues. With 4 bases clipped from V and 4 bases from J, the junction kept 12 bases outside the gene matches. CDR3 sequence (DNA): TGTGCCAGCAGCCTATTAGCGGGAAAGGGAGGAGAGACCCAGTACTTC. This sequence encodes CASSLLAGKGGETQYF.

This CDR3 is CASGQGAVDEQYF. CDR3 nucleotide sequence: TGTGCCAGCGGCCAGGGGGCGGTGGACGAGCAGTACTTC. The chain is built from TRBV12-3 or TRBV12-4 and TRBJ2-7, with 8 bases aligning to TRBD1. The CDR3 is 13 residues long. The trim removed 8 bases at V and 5 bases at J, leaving 8 bases unmatched.

This clonotype was recorded at least ten times. This chain connects TRBV28 to TRBJ2-3, with D unresolved. V was trimmed by 3 bases and J by 1 base, leaving 11 bases between them. In germline, CDR1 is MDHEN, CDR2 SYDVKM. The CDR3 has 15 amino acids. CDR3 nucleotide sequence: TGTGCCAGCAGTTTTTCAGGCGGTGGCACAGATACGCAGTATTTT. Its translation is CASSFSGGGTDTQYF.

This clonotype was seen more than once but under ten times. The chain is built from TRBV12-3 or TRBV12-4 and TRBJ1-2; D not resolved. V was cut by 3 bases and J by 7 bases, with 9 bases left in between. The CDR3 contains 12 residues. In nucleotides, the CDR3 is TGTGCCAGCAGTTTGATTGGACCTGGCTACACCTTC. As protein: CASSLIGPGYTF.